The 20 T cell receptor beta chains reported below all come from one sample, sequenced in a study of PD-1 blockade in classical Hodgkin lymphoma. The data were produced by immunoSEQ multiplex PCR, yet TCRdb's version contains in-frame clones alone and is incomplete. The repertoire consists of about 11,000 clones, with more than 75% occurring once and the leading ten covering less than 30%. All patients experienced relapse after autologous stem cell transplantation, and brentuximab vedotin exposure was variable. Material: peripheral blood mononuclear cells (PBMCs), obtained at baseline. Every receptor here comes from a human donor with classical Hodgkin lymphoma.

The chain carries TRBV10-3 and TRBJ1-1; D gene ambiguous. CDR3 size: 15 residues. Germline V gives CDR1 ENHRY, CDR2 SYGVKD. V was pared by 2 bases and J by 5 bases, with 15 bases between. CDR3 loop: CAISEKRSIGTEAFF. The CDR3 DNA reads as TGTGCCATCAGTGAGAAACGCAGTATAGGGACTGAAGCTTTCTTT.

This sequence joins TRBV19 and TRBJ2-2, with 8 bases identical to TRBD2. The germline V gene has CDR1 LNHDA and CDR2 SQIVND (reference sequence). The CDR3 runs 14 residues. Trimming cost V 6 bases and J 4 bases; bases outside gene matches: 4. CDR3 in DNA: TGTGCCAGTAGCCCCGGGAGGGGCACCGGGGAGCTGTTTTTT. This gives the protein CASSPGRGTGELFF. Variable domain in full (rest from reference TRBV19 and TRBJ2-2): DGGITQSPKYLFRKEGQNVTLSCEQNLNHDAMYWYRQDPGQGLRLIYYSQIVNDFQKGDIAEGYSVSREKKESFPLTVTSAQKNPTAFYLCASSPGRGTGELFFGEGSRLTVL.

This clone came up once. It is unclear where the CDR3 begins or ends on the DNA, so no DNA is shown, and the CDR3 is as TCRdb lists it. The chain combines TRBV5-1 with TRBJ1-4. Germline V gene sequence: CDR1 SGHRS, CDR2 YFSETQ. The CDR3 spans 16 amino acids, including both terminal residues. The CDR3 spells CASSLGLGTGNEKLFF.

The CDR3 DNA reads as TGTGCCAGCAAGGCTAGCGGGAGGGGAGAGACCCAGTACTTC. This gives the protein CASKASGRGETQYF. The V and J genes are TRBV2 and TRBJ2-5; 12 nucleotides match TRBD2. CDR3 length: 14 amino acids. The junction had 4 bases not matched to a gene; V was cut back by 7 bases and J by 4 bases. CDR1 is SNHLY, CDR2 FYNNEI, per germline.

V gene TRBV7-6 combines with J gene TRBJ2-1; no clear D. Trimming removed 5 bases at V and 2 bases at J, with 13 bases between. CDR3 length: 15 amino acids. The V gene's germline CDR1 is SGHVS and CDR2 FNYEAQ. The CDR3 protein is CASSRLGLPYNEQFF. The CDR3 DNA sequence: TGTGCCAGCAGCCGACTTGGTTTGCCCTACAATGAGCAGTTCTTC.

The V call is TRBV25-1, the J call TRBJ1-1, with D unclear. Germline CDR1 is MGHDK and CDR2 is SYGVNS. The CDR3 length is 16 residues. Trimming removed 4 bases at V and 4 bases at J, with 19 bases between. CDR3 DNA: TGTGCCAGCAGTGGATCGGTGGGAGAGCGGAGCACTGAAGCTTTCTTT. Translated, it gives CASSGSVGERSTEAFF.

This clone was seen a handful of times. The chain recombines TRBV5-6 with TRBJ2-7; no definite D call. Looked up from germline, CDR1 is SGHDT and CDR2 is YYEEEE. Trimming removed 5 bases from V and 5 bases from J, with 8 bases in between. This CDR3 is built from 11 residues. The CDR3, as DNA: TGTGCCAGCAGTTCCGCCCACGAGCAGTACTTC. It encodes CASSSAHEQYF.

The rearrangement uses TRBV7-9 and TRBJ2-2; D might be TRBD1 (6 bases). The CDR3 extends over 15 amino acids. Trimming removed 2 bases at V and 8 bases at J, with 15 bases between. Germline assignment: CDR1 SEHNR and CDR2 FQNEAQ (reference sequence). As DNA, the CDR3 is TGTGCCAGCAGCTTACCGGACAGAGCGAATGGGGAGCTGTTTTTT. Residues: CASSLPDRANGELFF. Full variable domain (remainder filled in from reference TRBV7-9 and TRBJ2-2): DTGVSQNPRHKITKRGQNVTFRCDPISEHNRLYWYRQTLGQGPEFLTYFQNEAQLEKSRLLSDRFSAERPKGSFSTLEIQRTEQGDSAMYLCASSLPDRANGELFFGEGSRLTVL.

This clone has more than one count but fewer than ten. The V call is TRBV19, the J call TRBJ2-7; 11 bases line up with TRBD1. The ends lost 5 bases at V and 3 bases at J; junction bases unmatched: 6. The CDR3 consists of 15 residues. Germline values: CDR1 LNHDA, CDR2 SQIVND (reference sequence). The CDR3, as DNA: TGTGCCAGTAGTTCCCCGGGACAGGGGGGCTACGAGCAGTACTTC. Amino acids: CASSSPGQGGYEQYF.

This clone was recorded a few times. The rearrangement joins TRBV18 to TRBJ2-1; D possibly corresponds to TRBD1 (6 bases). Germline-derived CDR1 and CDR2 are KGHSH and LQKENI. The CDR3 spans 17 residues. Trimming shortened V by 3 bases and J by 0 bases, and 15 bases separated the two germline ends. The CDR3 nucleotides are TGTGCCAGCTCACCGAGGGGGATCTCTAGCTCCTACAATGAGCAGTTCTTC. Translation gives CASSPRGISSSYNEQFF.

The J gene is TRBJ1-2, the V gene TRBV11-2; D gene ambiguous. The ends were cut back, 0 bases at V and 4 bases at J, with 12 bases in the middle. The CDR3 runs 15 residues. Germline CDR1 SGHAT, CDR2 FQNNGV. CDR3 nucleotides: TGTGCCAGCAGCTTAGATCAATGGGGAGTCTATGGCTACACCTTC. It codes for CASSLDQWGVYGYTF.

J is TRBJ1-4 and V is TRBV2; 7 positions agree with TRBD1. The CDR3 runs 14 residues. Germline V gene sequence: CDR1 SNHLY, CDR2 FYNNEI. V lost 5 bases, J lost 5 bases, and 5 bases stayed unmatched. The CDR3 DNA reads TGTGCCAGCAGTTTTGACAGGGAAAATGAAAAACTGTTTTTT. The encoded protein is CASSFDRENEKLFF.

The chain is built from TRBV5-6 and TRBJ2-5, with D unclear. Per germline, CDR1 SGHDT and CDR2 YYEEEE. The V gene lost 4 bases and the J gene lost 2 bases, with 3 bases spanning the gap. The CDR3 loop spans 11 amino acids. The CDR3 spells CASSLQETQYF. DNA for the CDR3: TGTGCCAGCAGCCTACAAGAGACCCAGTACTTC.

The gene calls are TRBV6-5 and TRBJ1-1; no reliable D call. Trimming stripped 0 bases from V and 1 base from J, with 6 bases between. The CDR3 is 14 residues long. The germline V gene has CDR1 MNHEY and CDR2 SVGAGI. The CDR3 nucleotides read TGTGCCAGCAGTTACTCGCCACGGAACACTGAAGCTTTCTTT. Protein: CASSYSPRNTEAFF.

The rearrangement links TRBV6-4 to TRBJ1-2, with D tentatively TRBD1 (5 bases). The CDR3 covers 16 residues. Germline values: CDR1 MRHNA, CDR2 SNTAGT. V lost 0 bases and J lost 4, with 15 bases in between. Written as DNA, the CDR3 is TGTGCCAGCAGTGACTCGATCGGGGGTCGAAGCTATGGCTACACCTTC. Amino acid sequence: CASSDSIGGRSYGYTF.

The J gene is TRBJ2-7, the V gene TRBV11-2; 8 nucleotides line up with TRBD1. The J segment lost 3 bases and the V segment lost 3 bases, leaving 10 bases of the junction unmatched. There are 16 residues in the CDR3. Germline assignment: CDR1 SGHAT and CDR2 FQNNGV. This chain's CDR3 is CASSLTLRDRFYEQYF. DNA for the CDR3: TGTGCCAGCAGCTTGACCCTCCGGGACAGGTTCTACGAGCAGTACTTC.

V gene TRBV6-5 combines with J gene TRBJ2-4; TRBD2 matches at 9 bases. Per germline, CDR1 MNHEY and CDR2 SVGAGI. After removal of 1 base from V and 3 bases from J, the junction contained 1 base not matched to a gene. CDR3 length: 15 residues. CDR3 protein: CASSYLTSGKNIQYF. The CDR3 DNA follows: TGTGCCAGCAGTTACTTGACTAGCGGCAAAAACATTCAGTACTTC.

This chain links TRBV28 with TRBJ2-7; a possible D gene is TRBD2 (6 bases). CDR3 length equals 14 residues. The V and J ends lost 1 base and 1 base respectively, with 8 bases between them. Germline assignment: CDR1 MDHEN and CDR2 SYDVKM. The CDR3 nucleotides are TGTGCCAGCAGTTTATCGGGGGATTCCTACGAGCAGTACTTC. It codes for CASSLSGDSYEQYF.

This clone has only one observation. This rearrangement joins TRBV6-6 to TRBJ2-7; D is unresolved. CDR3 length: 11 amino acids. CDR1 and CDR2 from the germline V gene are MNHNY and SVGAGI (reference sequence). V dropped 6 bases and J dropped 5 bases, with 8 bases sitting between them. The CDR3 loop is CASSTANEQYF. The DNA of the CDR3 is TGTGCCAGCAGCACCGCCAACGAGCAGTACTTC.

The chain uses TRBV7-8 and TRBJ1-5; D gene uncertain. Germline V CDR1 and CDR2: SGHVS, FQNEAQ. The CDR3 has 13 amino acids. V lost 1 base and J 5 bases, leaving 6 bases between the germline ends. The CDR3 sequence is CASSLVRHQPQHF. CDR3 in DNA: TGTGCCAGCAGCTTAGTCAGACATCAGCCCCAGCATTTT.